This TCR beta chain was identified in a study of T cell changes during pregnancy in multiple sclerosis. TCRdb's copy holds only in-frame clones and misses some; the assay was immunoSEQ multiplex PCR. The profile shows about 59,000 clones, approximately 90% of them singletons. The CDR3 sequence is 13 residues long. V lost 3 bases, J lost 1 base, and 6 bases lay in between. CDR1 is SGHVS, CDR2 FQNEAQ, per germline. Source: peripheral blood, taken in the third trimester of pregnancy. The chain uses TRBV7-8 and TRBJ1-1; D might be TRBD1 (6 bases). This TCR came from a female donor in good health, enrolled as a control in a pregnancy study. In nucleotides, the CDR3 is TGTGCCAGCAGCTTGGGACAGAACACTGAAGCTTTCTTT. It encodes CASSLGQNTEAFF.